Listed below are T cell receptor beta chains from one sample, sequenced in a study of blood T cell repertoires in COVID-19. Profiled with immunoSEQ multiplex PCR; TCRdb holds only in-frame clones, not every one. The sample lists around 150,000 clones, just over 85% seen once, with about 3.5% in the top ten. The specimen sequenced was peripheral blood. These receptor sequences come from a man between 65 and 85 years old with acute or convalescent COVID-19. CDR3s include the opening cysteine and the closing phenylalanine or tryptophan. Each record gives: J gene, V gene, clone size, D gene, CDR3 protein, CDR3 DNA. D genes are given only for firm matches. Size values are once, few and many counts, or a class for expanded clones, and some rows have none.

j_gene: TRBJ2-1
v_gene: TRBV3-1/TRBV3-2
abundance: -
d_gene: -
CDR3aa: CASSQMGLNNEQFF
CDR3nt: TGTGCCAGCAGCCAAATGGGACTCAACAATGAGCAGTTCTTC

j_gene: TRBJ2-7
v_gene: TRBV1
abundance: -
d_gene: -
CDR3aa: CTSSPGLVPYEQYF
CDR3nt: TGCACCAGCAGCCCGGGACTAGTACCCTACGAGCAGTACTTC

j_gene: TRBJ2-5
v_gene: TRBV15
abundance: -
d_gene: TRBD1
CDR3aa: CATSRLEGQGRETQYF
CDR3nt: TGTGCCACCAGCAGGCTGGAGGGACAGGGACGAGAGACCCAGTACTTC

j_gene: TRBJ2-7
v_gene: TRBV7-2
abundance: once
d_gene: TRBD1
CDR3aa: CASSSLGQGYEQYF
CDR3nt: TGTGCCAGCAGCTCCCTTGGACAGGGCTACGAGCAGTACTTC

j_gene: TRBJ2-1
v_gene: TRBV5-1
abundance: -
d_gene: TRBD2
CDR3aa: CASSLEETSGLHSYNEQFF
CDR3nt: TGCGCCAGCAGCTTGGAAGAGACTAGCGGGCTGCACTCCTACAATGAGCAGTTCTTC

j_gene: TRBJ2-3
v_gene: TRBV28
abundance: -
d_gene: TRBD1
CDR3aa: CASRLQGVSDTQYF
CDR3nt: TGTGCCAGCCGATTACAGGGGGTCTCAGATACGCAGTATTTT

j_gene: TRBJ2-1
v_gene: TRBV27
abundance: once
d_gene: TRBD2
CDR3aa: CASSSAVAGVGEQFF
CDR3nt: TGTGCCAGCAGTTCGGCGGTAGCGGGAGTGGGGGAGCAGTTCTTC

j_gene: TRBJ2-3
v_gene: TRBV7-2
abundance: once
d_gene: TRBD2
CDR3aa: CASSQLADTDTQYF
CDR3nt: TGTGCCAGCAGCCAACTAGCGGATACAGATACGCAGTATTTT

j_gene: TRBJ1-1
v_gene: TRBV7-9
abundance: few
d_gene: TRBD1
CDR3aa: CASSSGQGRGTEAFF
CDR3nt: TGTGCCAGCAGCTCCGGACAGGGCCGAGGCACTGAAGCTTTCTTT

j_gene: TRBJ1-1
v_gene: TRBV5-1
abundance: -
d_gene: TRBD1
CDR3aa: CASSLSGTGNTEAFF
CDR3nt: TGCGCCAGCAGCTTATCCGGGACAGGGAACACTGAAGCTTTCTTT

j_gene: TRBJ2-1
v_gene: TRBV28
abundance: once
d_gene: TRBD2
CDR3aa: CASRKGLASGNEQFF
CDR3nt: TGTGCCAGCAGAAAAGGACTAGCGTCCGGGAATGAGCAGTTCTTC

j_gene: TRBJ1-1
v_gene: TRBV6-5
abundance: -
d_gene: -
CDR3aa: CASVKPGRTEAFF
CDR3nt: TGTGCCAGCGTAAAACCAGGGAGGACTGAAGCTTTCTTT

j_gene: TRBJ2-7
v_gene: TRBV10-1
abundance: -
d_gene: TRBD1
CDR3aa: CASTLTGTDEQYF
CDR3nt: TGCGCCAGCACTCTGACAGGGACAGACGAGCAGTACTTC

j_gene: TRBJ1-5
v_gene: TRBV19
abundance: -
d_gene: TRBD1
CDR3aa: CASSNRGGHQPQHF
CDR3nt: TGTGCCAGTAGCAATCGAGGGGGCCATCAGCCCCAGCATTTT

j_gene: TRBJ2-2
v_gene: TRBV7-2
abundance: once
d_gene: TRBD2
CDR3aa: CASSPRLAGLTGELFF
CDR3nt: TGTGCCAGCAGTCCCAGACTAGCGGGATTGACCGGGGAGCTGTTTTTT

j_gene: TRBJ2-7
v_gene: TRBV7-2
abundance: -
d_gene: TRBD2
CDR3aa: CASSLGLADYEQYF
CDR3nt: TGTGCCAGCAGCTTAGGACTAGCGGACTACGAGCAGTACTTC

j_gene: TRBJ2-7
v_gene: TRBV7-6
abundance: once
d_gene: TRBD2
CDR3aa: CASSPRTSGPYEQYF
CDR3nt: TGTGCCAGCAGCCCCAGGACTAGCGGACCCTACGAGCAGTACTTC

j_gene: TRBJ1-1
v_gene: TRBV28
abundance: once
d_gene: TRBD1
CDR3aa: CASSQDRASFMNTEAFF
CDR3nt: TGTGCCAGCAGCCAAGACAGGGCCAGCTTCATGAACACTGAAGCTTTCTTT

j_gene: TRBJ1-5
v_gene: TRBV24-1
abundance: -
d_gene: -
CDR3aa: CATSEDRFNQPQHF
CDR3nt: TGTGCCACCAGTGAAGACAGGTTCAATCAGCCCCAGCATTTT

j_gene: TRBJ2-7
v_gene: TRBV30
abundance: -
d_gene: -
CDR3aa: CAWTRTAYEQYF
CDR3nt: TGTGCCTGGACCCGGACAGCTTACGAGCAGTACTTC

j_gene: TRBJ1-2
v_gene: TRBV5-6
abundance: -
d_gene: -
CDR3aa: CASSLQGLNYGYTF
CDR3nt: TGTGCCAGCAGCCTACAGGGTTTGAACTATGGCTACACCTTC

j_gene: TRBJ2-3
v_gene: TRBV4-2
abundance: -
d_gene: TRBD2
CDR3aa: CASSQETSGNSYF
CDR3nt: TGTGCCAGCAGCCAAGAGACTAGCGGGAATTCGTATTTT

j_gene: TRBJ1-4
v_gene: TRBV4-1
abundance: -
d_gene: -
CDR3aa: CASSPPGAPTNEKLFF
CDR3nt: TGCGCCAGCAGCCCACCGGGAGCCCCTACTAATGAAAAACTGTTTTTT

j_gene: TRBJ2-5
v_gene: TRBV2
abundance: once
d_gene: -
CDR3aa: CASSEAVETQYF
CDR3nt: TGTGCCAGCAGTGAAGCCGTGGAGACCCAGTACTTC

j_gene: TRBJ1-1
v_gene: TRBV6-1
abundance: -
d_gene: TRBD1
CDR3aa: CASSEADRAESEAFF
CDR3nt: TGTGCCAGCAGTGAGGCGGACAGGGCGGAATCGGAAGCTTTCTTT

j_gene: TRBJ2-1
v_gene: TRBV7-6
abundance: -
d_gene: -
CDR3aa: CASSPRLDGSSREQFF
CDR3nt: TGTGCCAGCAGCCCCCGACTAGATGGGTCATCAAGGGAGCAGTTCTTC

j_gene: TRBJ2-7
v_gene: TRBV25-1
abundance: -
d_gene: -
CDR3aa: CASSDARIEYYEQYF
CDR3nt: TGTGCCAGCAGTGATGCCCGTATAGAATACTACGAGCAGTACTTC

j_gene: TRBJ1-1
v_gene: TRBV18
abundance: -
d_gene: -
CDR3aa: CASSPSGHNTEAFF
CDR3nt: TGTGCCAGCTCACCATCCGGACACAACACTGAAGCTTTCTTT

j_gene: TRBJ1-2
v_gene: TRBV3-1/TRBV3-2
abundance: once
d_gene: -
CDR3aa: CASSQDPGANYGYTF
CDR3nt: TGTGCCAGCAGCCAAGATCCGGGGGCTAACTATGGCTACACCTTC

j_gene: TRBJ2-1
v_gene: TRBV19
abundance: -
d_gene: TRBD1
CDR3aa: CASSIQTGGYNEQFF
CDR3nt: TGTGCCAGTAGTATTCAAACAGGGGGGTACAATGAGCAGTTCTTC

j_gene: TRBJ2-5
v_gene: TRBV28
abundance: -
d_gene: -
CDR3aa: CASSLTRPQETQYF
CDR3nt: TGTGCCAGCAGTTTAACCAGGCCTCAAGAGACCCAGTACTTC

j_gene: TRBJ2-1
v_gene: TRBV13
abundance: -
d_gene: TRBD2
CDR3aa: CASSLKLAELDNEQFF
CDR3nt: TGTGCCAGCAGCTTAAAGCTAGCGGAGTTAGACAATGAGCAGTTCTTC

j_gene: TRBJ2-7
v_gene: TRBV5-1
abundance: -
d_gene: TRBD1
CDR3aa: CASSLGQPGQGYEQYF
CDR3nt: TGCGCCAGCAGCTTGGGACAACCGGGACAGGGGTACGAGCAGTACTTC

j_gene: TRBJ1-2
v_gene: TRBV9
abundance: -
d_gene: TRBD1
CDR3aa: CASSVGGDRAFVTF
CDR3nt: TGTGCCAGCAGCGTAGGGGGGGACAGGGCCTTCGTTACCTTC

j_gene: TRBJ2-1
v_gene: TRBV2
abundance: few
d_gene: TRBD2
CDR3aa: CASSVTSAGNEQFF
CDR3nt: TGTGCCAGCAGTGTAACTAGCGCTGGCAATGAGCAGTTCTTC

j_gene: TRBJ2-7
v_gene: TRBV6-1
abundance: -
d_gene: TRBD2
CDR3aa: CASSLPGLQTYEQYF
CDR3nt: TGTGCCAGCAGTTTGCCGGGACTACAAACCTACGAGCAGTACTTC

j_gene: TRBJ2-1
v_gene: TRBV5-1
abundance: -
d_gene: -
CDR3aa: CASSRTYEYNEQFF
CDR3nt: TGCGCCAGCAGCAGGACTTACGAGTACAATGAGCAGTTCTTC

j_gene: TRBJ2-1
v_gene: TRBV4-3
abundance: -
d_gene: -
CDR3aa: CASSQELTRYNEQFF
CDR3nt: TGCGCCAGCAGCCAAGAACTTACTAGGTACAATGAGCAGTTCTTC

j_gene: TRBJ1-4
v_gene: TRBV6-6
abundance: -
d_gene: TRBD1
CDR3aa: CASRGGQINEKLFF
CDR3nt: TGTGCCAGTCGTGGGGGACAGATTAATGAAAAACTGTTTTTT

j_gene: TRBJ2-7
v_gene: TRBV3-1/TRBV3-2
abundance: -
d_gene: TRBD1
CDR3aa: CASSQGPRDREHEQYF
CDR3nt: TGTGCCAGCAGCCAAGGACCCCGGGACAGGGAACACGAGCAGTACTTC

j_gene: TRBJ2-2
v_gene: TRBV28
abundance: -
d_gene: -
CDR3aa: CASIPFGGNTGELFF
CDR3nt: TGTGCCAGCATCCCTTTCGGGGGGAACACCGGGGAGCTGTTTTTT

j_gene: TRBJ1-1
v_gene: TRBV19
abundance: -
d_gene: -
CDR3aa: CAAQGIMNTEAFF
CDR3nt: TGTGCCGCACAGGGCATCATGAACACTGAAGCTTTCTTT